A selection of T cell receptor beta chains follows, all from one sample in a study of T cells in Graves' hyperthyroidism and ophthalmopathy. TCRdb used MiXCR to reprocess the multiplex PCR reads, holding one entry per CDR3 protein. Of 470,000 or so distinct CDR3 sequences listed, around 20% were seen once; the top ten hold about 30%. The sequenced sample consisted of blood. All receptors come from a man between 18 and 29 years old with Graves' hyperthyroidism. The CDR3 runs from the conserved cysteine through the conserved F or W. The order of the fields is V gene, D gene, J gene, clone size, CDR3 protein, CDR3 DNA. The D gene is left open where the match is weak. Not all rows give a size; the values are once, few, many and, for expanded clones, a class.

TRBV20-1	NA	TRBJ1-3	few	CSVDLDGSGNTIYF	TGCAGTGTCGACCTTGACGGGAGTGGAAACACCATATATTTT
TRBV2	NA	TRBJ2-5	few	CASSEWDGGETQYF	TGTGCCAGCAGTGAGTGGGATGGGGGAGAGACCCAGTACTTC
TRBV7-8	TRBD2	TRBJ2-7	NA	CASSLPAGLVYEQYF	TGTGCCAGCAGCCTGCCGGCGGGACTAGTCTACGAGCAGTACTTC
TRBV2	NA	TRBJ1-1	many	CASSELAEAFF	TGTGCCAGCAGTGAACTGGCGGAAGCTTTCTTT
TRBV10-3	NA	TRBJ2-5	many	CAISETGHPETQYF	TGTGCCATCAGTGAAACAGGGCACCCAGAGACCCAGTACTTC
TRBV5-1	NA	TRBJ1-5	many	CASSLEADQPQHF	TGCGCCAGCAGCTTGGAGGCAGACCAGCCCCAGCATTTT
TRBV19	NA	TRBJ1-1	few	CASSVHLGGNTEAFF	TGTGCCAGTAGCGTACACTTGGGAGGGAACACTGAAGCTTTCTTT
TRBV28	NA	TRBJ1-1	many	CASSPLKENTEAFF	TGTGCCAGCAGCCCCCTGAAGGAGAACACTGAAGCTTTCTTT
TRBV29-1	NA	TRBJ1-1	NA	CSATRQYEAFF	TGCAGCGCCACCAGACAGTATGAAGCTTTCTTT
TRBV9	NA	TRBJ1-2	many	CASSVAANYGYTF	TGTGCCAGCAGCGTAGCCGCTAACTATGGCTACACCTTC
TRBV11-2	NA	TRBJ2-5	few	CASSLERTEETQYF	TGTGCCAGCAGCTTAGAGCGGACGGAAGAGACCCAGTACTTC
TRBV2	NA	TRBJ1-6	many	CASESYSYNSPLHF	TGTGCCAGCGAAAGTTACTCCTATAATTCACCCCTCCACTTT
TRBV6-5	TRBD1	TRBJ2-5	many	CASSYGGVTGTETQYF	TGTGCCAGCAGTTACGGTGGGGTGACAGGGACAGAGACCCAGTACTTC
TRBV12-3/TRBV12-4	NA	TRBJ1-2	many	CASSLANRVVGYTF	TGTGCCAGCAGTTTAGCCAACAGGGTAGTTGGCTACACCTTC